These 21 T cell receptor beta chains were all obtained from the same sample, sequenced in a study of regulatory T cells in long-lasting Graves disease. Noted time point: newly diagnosed GD, antithyroid drugs for less than 3 months. RNA from PBMCs was the source of the TCR library. Building of the TCR beta libraries involved iRepertoire HTBI primers and Arm-PCR of CDR3 regions. Using its own MiXCR run on the multiplex PCR reads, TCRdb lists one record per CDR3 protein. This sample has under 300,000 distinct CDR3 sequences, with 18% found just once. The same sample was also studied in work on T cells in Graves' hyperthyroidism and ophthalmopathy.

Sequencing was performed on peripheral blood mononuclear cells (PBMCs), taken at new diagnosis, from a patient treated with antithyroid drugs. Source of these receptors: a woman between 25 and 40 years old with Graves disease.

This clonotype has just a few counts. The J gene is TRBJ2-2, the V gene TRBV5-1; maybe TRBD2 (5 bases). V shed 2 bases and J shed 4 bases, with 9 bases lying between them. CDR1 and CDR2 from the germline V gene are SGHRS and YFSETQ. This CDR3 spans 14 amino acids. The CDR3 DNA sequence: TGCGCCAGCAGCTTCGAGGGCGGCACCGGGGAGCTGTTTTTT. Protein sequence: CASSFEGGTGELFF.

This clonotype was counted between two and nine times. This probably arose from a read error, given a far larger clone one base away. V usage is TRBV11-2 and J usage is TRBJ2-7; possibly TRBD1 for D (5 bases). This CDR3 has 14 amino acids. Trimming removed 1 base at V and 7 bases at J, with 14 bases between. Germline lookup yields CDR1 SGHAT and CDR2 FQNNGV. The DNA for the CDR3 is TGTGCCAGCAGCTTAGCTGGGGCAGGTGAAGAGCAGTACTTC. This encodes CASSLAGAGEEQYF.

This clonotype was counted ten times or more. The chain couples TRBV7-9 to TRBJ2-1, with D perhaps matching TRBD1 (5 bases). Germline CDR1 SEHNR, CDR2 FQNEAQ (reference sequence). This CDR3 has 14 amino acids. Trimming cost V 4 bases and J 7 bases, with 14 bases left between them. CDR3 sequence reads: CASSSEKGRNEQFF. As DNA, the CDR3 is TGTGCCAGCAGCTCCGAGAAGGGGCGTAATGAGCAGTTCTTC.

This clonotype was counted many times. The V call is TRBV6-1, the J call TRBJ1-1, with D possibly TRBD1 on 6 matching bases. From germline, CDR1 is MNHNS and CDR2 SASEGT. The CDR3 has 13 residues. V lost 5 bases and J lost 2, with 9 bases in between. The CDR3 region is CASSRQVNTEAFF. The CDR3 coding sequence is TGTGCCAGCAGTCGACAGGTAAACACTGAAGCTTTCTTT.

This clonotype has a count of ten or more. The V gene is TRBV19, the J gene TRBJ1-5; 8 nucleotides agree with TRBD1. After removal of 7 bases from V and 6 bases from J, the junction contained 5 bases not matched to a gene. Germline V CDR1 and CDR2: LNHDA, SQIVND (reference sequence). The CDR3 is 13 amino acids. The CDR3 region has the DNA TGTGCCAGTACCCCGACAGGGGTTCAGCCCCAGCATTTT. Protein product: CASTPTGVQPQHF.

This clonotype was recorded at least ten times. In nucleotides, the CDR3 is TGTGCCAGCAGCTTGGAAGGGTCGAGGTATGATACGCAGTATTTT. This codes for CASSLEGSRYDTQYF. The chain recombines TRBV5-4 with TRBJ2-3; D uncertain. Germline-derived CDR1 and CDR2 are SGHNT and YYREEE (reference sequence). The CDR3 is 15 amino acids. Trimming shortened V by 0 bases and J by 6 bases, and 14 bases separated the two germline ends.

This clonotype appeared many times. The rearrangement uses TRBV2 and TRBJ2-1; TRBD1 matches at 9 bases. This CDR3 comprises 14 residues. The V segment lost 8 bases and the J segment 0 bases; nucleotides outside the gene matches: 2. Looked up from germline, CDR1 is SNHLY and CDR2 is FYNNEI. CDR3 in DNA: TGTGCCAGCCGGGACAGGGCCTCCTACAATGAGCAGTTCTTC. Encoded protein: CASRDRASYNEQFF. Together with reference TRBV2 and TRBJ2-1, the CDR3 gives the full variable domain: EPEVTQTPSHQVTQMGQEVILRCVPISNHLYFYWYRQILGQKVEFLVSFYNNEISEKSEIFDDQFSVERPDGSNFTLKIRSTKLEDSAMYFCASRDRASYNEQFFGPGTRLTVL.

This clonotype was seen at least ten times. CDR3 sequence (DNA): TGTGCCAGCAGCCTCGGGGGGATAGATACGCAGTATTTT. It yields the protein CASSLGGIDTQYF. V and J are TRBV7-3 and TRBJ2-3; 7 positions match TRBD2. The germline V gene has CDR1 SGHTA and CDR2 FQGTGA. After removal of 5 bases from V and 5 bases from J, the junction contained 4 bases not matched to a gene. CDR3 size: 13 residues.

This clonotype was counted at least ten times. The CDR3 reads CASSGHRGGVYYGYTF. CDR3 sequence (DNA): TGTGCCAGCAGCGGCCATAGGGGAGGTGTCTACTATGGCTACACCTTC. The chain is built from TRBV9 and TRBJ1-2; perhaps TRBD1 as D (5 bases). The CDR3 is 16 residues long. Trimming took off 3 bases at V and 3 bases at J, with 18 bases between the two ends. The germline V gene has CDR1 SGDLS and CDR2 YYNGEE.

This clonotype occurred many times. J is TRBJ1-1 and V is TRBV28, with no clear D. The CDR3 is made up of 12 amino acids. CDR1 is MDHEN and CDR2 is SYDVKM in the germline V gene. Trimming pared 4 bases from V and 3 bases from J, leaving 6 bases between. CDR3 loop: CASSSGHTEAFF. CDR3 DNA: TGTGCCAGCAGTTCAGGCCACACTGAAGCTTTCTTT.

Ten or more counts support this clonotype. J is TRBJ1-4 and V is TRBV6-1; TRBD1 agrees at 8 bases. The CDR3 totals 15 residues. Germline values: CDR1 MNHNS, CDR2 SASEGT. J gave up 8 bases and V 6 bases, and 11 bases lay outside the gene matches. The CDR3 loop reads CASSPLDRVDEKLFF. The CDR3 coding sequence is TGTGCCAGCAGCCCCCTGGACAGGGTGGACGAAAAACTGTTTTTT.

At least ten counts were recorded for this clonotype. The chain recombines TRBV7-9 with TRBJ1-4; D is unclear. With 2 bases removed from V and 0 bases from J, the gap between germline ends came to 10 bases. Per the germline V gene, CDR1 is SEHNR and CDR2 is FQNEAQ (reference sequence). This CDR3 contains 16 residues. The chain's CDR3 is CASSLNSPTTNEKLFF. The DNA for the CDR3 is TGTGCCAGCAGCTTAAATTCTCCGACAACTAATGAAAAACTGTTTTTT.

This clonotype showed up many times. The chain carries TRBV2 and TRBJ1-2; D unclear. The ends were cut back, 9 bases at V and 7 bases at J, with 15 bases in the middle. Germline lookup yields CDR1 SNHLY and CDR2 FYNNEI. The CDR3 totals 12 residues. The CDR3 protein is CASPDRIGGYTF. Here the CDR3 DNA reads TGTGCCAGTCCAGACCGTATCGGTGGCTACACCTTC.

CDR3: CSASEEGGYEQYF. The DNA of the CDR3 is TGCAGTGCTAGTGAAGAAGGCGGCTACGAGCAGTACTTC. The chain recombines TRBV20-1 with TRBJ2-7; the D is unclear. The germline V gene has CDR1 DFQATT and CDR2 SNEGSKA (reference sequence). The CDR3 is 13 residues long. V lost 3 bases, J lost 3 bases, and 12 bases lay in between.

In this sample, this clonotype turned up many times. V and J are TRBV20-1 and TRBJ1-1; D is perhaps TRBD1 (6 bases). The CDR3 length is 14 residues. The V gene's germline CDR1 is DFQATT and CDR2 SNEGSKA (reference sequence). Trimming took 4 bases from V and 2 from J, leaving 14 bases between them. CDR3 region: CSATRRGANTEAFF. The CDR3 bases are TGCAGTGCTACCCGGAGGGGGGCCAACACTGAAGCTTTCTTT.

On this clonotype: A much larger clone differs from this one at a single base, so this may be a read error. J is TRBJ2-7 and V is TRBV5-1; D remains ambiguous. Trimming cost V 4 bases and J 8 bases, with 13 bases left between them. The CDR3 is 12 residues long. From germline, CDR1 is SGHRS and CDR2 YFSETQ. CDR3 residues: CASSASYDKQYF. CDR3 nucleotides: TGCGCCAGCAGCGCCTCGTATGACAAGCAGTACTTC.

The sample holds many counts of this clonotype. The J gene is TRBJ1-2, the V gene TRBV18, with unresolved D. This CDR3 spans 14 amino acids. Germline V gene data show CDR1 as KGHSH and CDR2 as LQKENI. Trimming left V 0 bases short and J 4 bases short, with 9 bases between. CDR3 coding DNA: TGTGCCAGCTCACCACCGCAAGGTCGCTATGGCTACACCTTC. Amino acids: CASSPPQGRYGYTF.

The V call is TRBV28, the J call TRBJ1-1, with D tentatively TRBD1 (6 bases). V was clipped by 8 bases and J by 0 bases, with 16 bases between them. Germline values: CDR1 MDHEN, CDR2 SYDVKM. The CDR3 runs 15 residues. CDR3 sequence: CASQSGGHLNTEAFF. CDR3 DNA sequence: TGTGCCAGCCAAAGCGGGGGACACCTGAACACTGAAGCTTTCTTT.

This clonotype was detected many times. The chain couples TRBV5-6 to TRBJ2-1, with 9 nucleotides matching TRBD1. CDR1 is SGHDT and CDR2 is YYEEEE in the germline V gene. The CDR3 runs 15 residues. V lost 1 base to trimming and J lost 7 bases; unmatched junction nucleotides: 6. CDR3 loop: CASSLYGDRENEQFF. The CDR3 coding sequence is TGTGCCAGCAGCTTGTATGGGGACAGGGAGAATGAGCAGTTCTTC. Filled out from reference TRBV5-6 and TRBJ2-1, the complete variable domain reads DAGVTQSPTHLIKTRGQQVTLRCSPKSGHDTVSWYQQALGQGPQFIFQYYEEEERQRGNFPDRFSGHQFPNYSSELNVNALLLGDSALYLCASSLYGDRENEQFFGPGTRLTVL.

This clonotype was seen ten or more times. The rearrangement links TRBV13 to TRBJ2-7, with 9 bases aligning to TRBD2. Unmatched junction bases numbered 10, after V lost 4 bases and J lost 3 bases. CDR1 is PRHDT and CDR2 is FYEKMQ in the germline V gene (reference sequence). This CDR3 contains 16 residues. The CDR3 region has the DNA TGTGCCAGCAGCTCCCGAAGGCGGGGGGGTGTCTACGAGCAGTACTTC. Its translation: CASSSRRRGGVYEQYF.

The chain couples TRBV14 to TRBJ1-1; D is ambiguous. Per the germline V gene, CDR1 is SGHDN and CDR2 is FVKESK. V was pared by 5 bases and J by 4 bases, with 11 bases between. The CDR3 contains 13 residues. CDR3 loop: CASSGARGTEAFF. CDR3 coding DNA: TGTGCCAGCAGCGGAGCTAGAGGCACTGAAGCTTTCTTT.